The rows below give T cell receptor beta chains drawn from one sample of a study of CD8 T cells in ankylosing spondylitis. One entry per CDR3 protein, called by TCRdb with MiXCR from the 5' RACE reads. In the table there are almost 250,000 distinct CDR3 sequences, roughly 32% of which are singletons. Sequencing input: blood, either unsorted or a sorted T cell fraction (not recorded which). Every receptor here comes from a male donor with ankylosing spondylitis or in good health (not recorded which). Each CDR3 is given with its conserved first and last residue. A D gene is named only where the DNA matches it firmly. Clone size is stated in some rows and not others, as once, few, many or a class when expanded.

v_gene	j_gene	len	d_gene	abundance	CDR3nt	CDR3aa
TRBV25-1	TRBJ2-7	15	-	-	TGTGCCAGCAGTGAAAATCGGGAAAGGTCCTACGAGCAGTACTTC	CASSENRERSYEQYF
TRBV12-3/TRBV12-4	TRBJ2-1	17	-	-	TGTGCCAGCAGTTTTTCGGCGGGGCGGGGCCTCTACAATGAGCAGTTCTTC	CASSFSAGRGLYNEQFF
TRBV20-1	TRBJ1-1	14	-	-	TGCAGTGCTAGATTGAGGGCACTGAACACTGAAGCTTTCTTT	CSARLRALNTEAFF
TRBV20-1	TRBJ1-5	13	-	few	TGCAGTGCTAGAGAAACAGTCGGGCAGCCCCAGCATTTT	CSARETVGQPQHF
TRBV20-1	TRBJ2-7	13	-	-	TGCAGTGCCCCCGGGGAGGGGGGGGACGAGCAGTACTTC	CSAPGEGGDEQYF
TRBV7-8	TRBJ2-3	16	TRBD1	-	TGTGCCAGCAGCCCTTGGACAGGGCCTAGCACAGATACGCAGTATTTT	CASSPWTGPSTDTQYF
TRBV12-3/TRBV12-4	TRBJ2-3	13	-	-	TGTGCCAGCAGTTTAGGGTTCGCAGATACGCAGTATTTT	CASSLGFADTQYF
TRBV19	TRBJ1-2	12	-	-	TGTGCCAGTAGTCTGGGGGAGTATGGCTACACCTTC	CASSLGEYGYTF
TRBV27	TRBJ2-7	12	-	few	TGTGCCAGCAGTTTCGTGGGTTACGAGCAGTACTTC	CASSFVGYEQYF
TRBV20-1	TRBJ1-1	14	-	-	TGCAGTGCCGCTCGGGCCTTACCGAACACTGAAGCTTTCTTT	CSAARALPNTEAFF
TRBV20-1	TRBJ2-3	14	TRBD2	many	TGCAGTGCCGAGCGGGGGGGCCAGGGAGATACGCAGTATTTT	CSAERGGQGDTQYF
TRBV30	TRBJ2-7	15	TRBD1	-	TGTGCCTGGAGGGGTACCGGGACAGGGACCTACGAGCAGTACTTC	CAWRGTGTGTYEQYF
TRBV5-8	TRBJ2-5	12	-	-	TGTGCCAGCAGCCCAATCGGGGAGACCCAGTACTTC	CASSPIGETQYF
TRBV28	TRBJ2-7	14	-	once	TGTGCCAGCAGCCAACGCAGGGTCCCGTACGAGGAGTACTTC	CASSQRRVPYEEYF
TRBV29-1	TRBJ1-2	13	-	many	TGCAGCGTTGCGTTGGACGGCAACTATGGCTACACCTTC	CSVALDGNYGYTF
TRBV6-2/TRBV6-3	TRBJ1-5	19	TRBD1	-	TGTGCCAGCAGTTACCGGGACAGGTCGCGGGGGCTTAGCAATCAGCCCCAGCATTTT	CASSYRDRSRGLSNQPQHF
TRBV29-1	TRBJ2-5	14	-	-	TGCAGCTCCAGTCCCGGGCTGGGTCAAGAGACCCAGTACTTC	CSSSPGLGQETQYF
TRBV6-1	TRBJ2-5	15	TRBD2	few	TGTGCCAGCACGACTAGCGGGGGCCTGCAAGAGACCCAGTACTTC	CASTTSGGLQETQYF
TRBV20-1	TRBJ1-5	14	TRBD1	few	TGCAGTGCTATAGGGGGCTCGGGCAATCAGCCCCAGCATTTT	CSAIGGSGNQPQHF
TRBV20-1	TRBJ1-4	13	-	-	TGCAGTGCCCTCTTGCAAAATCGAGGGGAACTGTTTTTT	CSALLQNRGELFF
TRBV9	TRBJ1-1	14	-	-	TGTGCCAGCAGCGACACAGGCGGTGGGACTGAAGCTTTCTTT	CASSDTGGGTEAFF
TRBV21-1	TRBJ2-3	15	-	-	TGTGCCAGCAGCAAGGGGGCGGATACCACAGATACGCAGTATTTT	CASSKGADTTDTQYF
TRBV7-9	TRBJ2-7	16	TRBD1	-	TGTGCCAGCAGCCCACTAAGGACAGGGGGCTCCTACGAGCAGTACTTC	CASSPLRTGGSYEQYF
TRBV6-1	TRBJ1-6	15	-	many	TGTGCCAGCACATCGGGAGGGGACGGAGCATCACCCCTCCACTTT	CASTSGGDGASPLHF
TRBV7-6	TRBJ1-2	15	-	few	TGTGCCAGCAGCTTAGCGCCAGAAGACTGGTATGGCTACACCTTC	CASSLAPEDWYGYTF
TRBV3-1	TRBJ1-2	15	-	few	TGTGCCAGCAGCCCCGGAGCGGGGGAAGACTATGGCTACACCTTC	CASSPGAGEDYGYTF
TRBV12-3/TRBV12-4	TRBJ1-1	11	-	-	TGTGCCAGCCTGGGGGAGACTGAAGCTTTCTTT	CASLGETEAFF
TRBV24-1	TRBJ2-1	14	-	once	TGTGCCACCAGTGCCCGGGGCACCTACAATGAGCAGTTCTTC	CATSARGTYNEQFF
TRBV2	TRBJ1-2	14	-	few	TGTGCCAGCAGTGAAGGGGGTCCTAACTATGGCTACACCTTC	CASSEGGPNYGYTF
TRBV12-3/TRBV12-4	TRBJ2-5	14	TRBD2	-	TGTGCCAGCAGTTTTATCAGCGGGGGAAAGACCCAGTACTTC	CASSFISGGKTQYF
TRBV27	TRBJ2-3	14	TRBD2	few	TGTGCCAGCACCCCGGGACTAGTCACAGATACGCAGTATTTT	CASTPGLVTDTQYF
TRBV20-1	TRBJ1-1	17	-	-	TGCAGTGCTAGCAACCGCAAGGACGTCGGGTTGAACACTGAAGCTTTCTTT	CSASNRKDVGLNTEAFF
TRBV27	TRBJ1-5	18	-	-	TGTGCCAGCAGTCCAAGGGCATACTGGCAGAAAGGCAATCAGCCCCAGCATTTT	CASSPRAYWQKGNQPQHF
TRBV5-4	TRBJ2-3	13	-	few	TGTGCCAGCAGCTTGGGGGCAGAAGATACGCAGTATTTT	CASSLGAEDTQYF
TRBV7-2	TRBJ2-1	15	-	many	TGTGCCAGCAGCCCCCTGAGACTAGGCTACAATGAGCAGTTCTTC	CASSPLRLGYNEQFF
TRBV6-4	TRBJ1-5	14	-	-	TGTGCCAGCCCAGAGTTCGGTGGCAATCAGCCCCAGCATTTT	CASPEFGGNQPQHF
TRBV7-3	TRBJ1-2	13	TRBD1	-	TGTGCCAGCAGCTCGTCAGGGGGCGATGGCTACACCTTC	CASSSSGGDGYTF
TRBV5-6	TRBJ2-5	12	-	few	TGTGCCAGCAGCTCAGCGGGAGAGACCCAGTACTTC	CASSSAGETQYF
TRBV20-1	TRBJ1-5	13	-	-	TGCAGTGCTAGAGGGCTGGGATATCAGCCCCAGCATTTT	CSARGLGYQPQHF
TRBV20-1	TRBJ2-3	11	-	few	TGCAGTGCTCACAGTGGGGGTACGCAGTATTTT	CSAHSGGTQYF
TRBV9	TRBJ1-2	13	-	few	TGTGCCAGCAGCGCCCCGGGGGTCTATGGCTACACCTTC	CASSAPGVYGYTF
TRBV20-1	TRBJ2-3	16	TRBD2	-	TGCAGTCACCAGACTAGCGGGGGTACTAGCACAGATACGCAGTATTTT	CSHQTSGGTSTDTQYF
TRBV5-1	TRBJ1-2	11	-	-	TGCGCCAGCAGTGGTGACTATGGCTACACCTTC	CASSGDYGYTF
TRBV5-6	TRBJ2-3	15	-	once	TGTGCCAGCAGCCTGACGGCACTAGCCTCAGATACGCAGTATTTT	CASSLTALASDTQYF
TRBV7-9	TRBJ2-5	15	TRBD2	-	TGTGCCAGCAGCCCCGAGACTAGCTACGAAGAGACCCAGTACTTC	CASSPETSYEETQYF
TRBV20-1	TRBJ1-5	12	-	-	TGCAGTGCTCGAAATAGCAATCAGCCCCAGCATTTT	CSARNSNQPQHF
TRBV18	TRBJ1-5	13	TRBD1	-	TGTGCCAGCTCACGGACAGGGAATCAGCCCCAGCATTTT	CASSRTGNQPQHF
TRBV5-5	TRBJ1-2	13	TRBD1	-	TGTGCCAGCAGCTTGGCAGGGGGCTATGGCTACACCTTC	CASSLAGGYGYTF
TRBV20-1	TRBJ1-5	17	-	many	TGCAGTGCTAGAGATTTGGGTGACAGCACCTGGGGGCAGCCCCAGCATTTT	CSARDLGDSTWGQPQHF
TRBV20-1	TRBJ2-1	19	-	-	TGCAGTGCTAGAGATCGGGACAAGGCCAATGGGGCCCTATACAATGAGCAGTTCTTC	CSARDRDKANGALYNEQFF
TRBV7-2	TRBJ2-7	13	-	-	TGTGCCAGCAGCTTGGCCGCTACCTACGAGCAGTACTTC	CASSLAATYEQYF
TRBV5-1	TRBJ2-5	18	-	once	TGCGCCAGCAGCTTCAAACGGTCGAGGCAAAGCCCTCCGGAGACCCAGTACTTC	CASSFKRSRQSPPETQYF
TRBV6-5	TRBJ1-5	13	-	-	TGTGCCAGCAGTTACTCGATCTGGGGGGCCCAGCATTTT	CASSYSIWGAQHF